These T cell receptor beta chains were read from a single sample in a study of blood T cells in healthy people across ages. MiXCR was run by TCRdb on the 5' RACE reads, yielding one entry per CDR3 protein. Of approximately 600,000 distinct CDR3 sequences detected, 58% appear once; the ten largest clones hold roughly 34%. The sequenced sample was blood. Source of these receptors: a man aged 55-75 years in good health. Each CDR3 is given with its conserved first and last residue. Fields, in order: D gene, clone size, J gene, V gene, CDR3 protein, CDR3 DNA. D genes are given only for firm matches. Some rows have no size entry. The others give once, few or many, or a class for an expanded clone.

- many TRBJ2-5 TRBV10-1 CASSDPGYGETQYF TGCGCCAGCAGTGATCCCGGCTACGGGGAGACCCAGTACTTC
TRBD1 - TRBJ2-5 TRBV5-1 CASTLAGGREETQYF TGCGCCAGCACCCTCGCAGGGGGAAGGGAGGAGACCCAGTACTTC
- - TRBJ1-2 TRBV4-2 CASSQEQNANYGYTF TGTGCCAGCAGCCAAGAGCAGAATGCAAACTATGGCTACACCTTC
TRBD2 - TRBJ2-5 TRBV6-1 CASSEDGGAWETQYF TGTGCCAGCAGTGAAGACGGGGGGGCTTGGGAGACCCAGTACTTC
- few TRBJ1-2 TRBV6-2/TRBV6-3 CASTWAALRGYGYTF TGTGCCAGCACTTGGGCAGCGTTACGAGGCTATGGCTACACCTTC
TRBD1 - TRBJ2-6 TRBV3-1 CASSHGTGWTGANVLTF TGTGCCAGCAGCCATGGGACAGGGTGGACTGGGGCCAACGTCCTGACTTTC
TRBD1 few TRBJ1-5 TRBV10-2 CASQQGVGQPQHF TGCGCCAGCCAACAGGGGGTGGGTCAGCCCCAGCATTTT
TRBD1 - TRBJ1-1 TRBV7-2 CASSLEGQENTEAFF TGTGCCAGCAGCTTAGAAGGACAGGAGAACACTGAAGCTTTCTTT
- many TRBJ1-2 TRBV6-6 CASRPSGGDYGYTF TGTGCCAGCAGACCCTCCGGGGGCGACTATGGCTACACCTTC
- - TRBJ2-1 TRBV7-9 CASSLDPFYGYEQFF TGTGCCAGCAGCTTAGATCCCTTCTACGGGTACGAGCAGTTCTTC